The 6 T cell receptor beta chains below all came from one sample that was sequenced in a study of tumor-infiltrating lymphocytes in primary liver carcinoma. A primer in the constant region served to generate TCR beta cDNA from approximately 500 ng of total RNA. Libraries of TCR beta came from three nested multiplex PCR rounds with slightly modified ARM-PCR. Researchers ran the first two PCR rounds for approximately 10 cycles each with TRBV1-TRBV30 forward primers and a C-beta reverse primer. TCRdb analysed the multiplex PCR reads with MiXCR anew, one entry per CDR3 protein. The sample has 65,000 to 90,000 distinct CDR3 sequences, about three quarters seen once. Without any cell sorting, about 19-30 mg of bulk tissue yielded co-extracted RNA and DNA. Sequencing was carried out using liver tumor tissue from sampling region 1. The subset was: tumor region T1, superior pole. The receptors were gathered from a man aged 35 to 55 with primary liver carcinoma and hepatitis B virus infection.

Turning to this clonotype: A clone one base away is much larger, so this may be a read error. This sequence joins TRBV6-5 and TRBJ2-2, with D hard to call. Germline V gives CDR1 MNHEY, CDR2 SVGAGI. V lost 4 bases and J lost 9, with 12 bases in between. There are 13 residues in the CDR3. As DNA, the CDR3 is TGTGCCAGCAGTTGGGATAGGACCTGGGAGCTGTTTTTT. Translating gives CASSWDRTWELFF.

Details on this clonotype: Compared with germline, one end of the junction differs, possibly owing to a read error. The rearrangement uses TRBV6-5 and TRBJ2-7; TRBD1 agrees at 7 bases. Germline CDR1 MNHEY, CDR2 SVGAGI. The CDR3 length is 14 residues. The CDR3 reads CACSFSRQGGEQYF. The CDR3 DNA follows: TGTGCCTGCAGTTTCTCCAGACAGGGTGGAGAGCAGTACTTC.

J is TRBJ2-7 and V is TRBV7-2; 7 positions agree with TRBD2. CDR3 size: 14 residues. V dropped 7 bases and J dropped 4; count of bases not matched to a gene: 10. The germline V gene encodes CDR1 SGHTA and CDR2 FQGNSA. The CDR3 DNA is TGTACCAGCACGCTAGCGGAAACTGCATACGAGCAGTACTTC. It is translated as CTSTLAETAYEQYF.

On this clonotype: Compared with germline, one end of the junction differs, possibly owing to a read error. This rearrangement joins TRBV11-2 to TRBJ2-3; TRBD2 agrees at 7 bases. The CDR3 extends over 19 amino acids. Germline lookup yields CDR1 SGHAT and CDR2 FQNNGV. The CDR3 protein is CASRTLRGGRPTSTDMQYF. DNA for the CDR3: TGTGCCAGCAGGACTCTTCGAGGCGGGAGACCTACTAGCACAGATATGCAGTATTTT.

With regard to this clonotype: One junction end disagrees with the germline gene, perhaps due to a read error. This sequence joins TRBV5-3 and TRBJ2-2; 7 bases match TRBD1. TRBV5-3 has ORF status, its function being uncertain. There are 15 residues in the CDR3. The CDR3 protein is CTTNRGPQNTGELFF. The CDR3 DNA reads as TGTACCACTAACAGGGGCCCTCAGAACACCGGGGAGCTCTTTTTT.

A word on this clonotype: At one boundary the junction diverges from the germline segment, which might be a read error. This sequence joins TRBV20-1 and TRBJ2-1, with TRBD2 identical over 16 bases. The V gene's germline CDR1 is DFQATT and CDR2 SNEGSKA (reference sequence). CDR3 length: 19 residues. The CDR3 DNA is TGCAGTGCTCTCGGGACTAGCGGGAGGGCGATGAGCTCCTACAATGAGGAGTTCTTC. It encodes CSALGTSGRAMSSYNEEFF.